Here is one T cell receptor beta chain with its context. Expressed TCRB transcripts got sequenced, as all isolated RNA was reverse transcribed. Naive, central memory and regulatory T cell samples came to a mean of approximately 3.57 million reads. TCRdb's table, derived via immunoSEQ multiplex PCR, lists solely in-frame clones and lacks some. The sample lists 250,000 to 350,000 clones, roughly 15% occurring once. This entry comes from a study of beta chain features in type 1 diabetes. V lost 7 bases and J lost 8, with 19 bases in between. Germline V lookup: CDR1 SGHNT, CDR2 YYREEE (reference sequence). This CDR3 region has 14 residues.

The rearrangement joins TRBV5-4 to TRBJ1-3, with a possible D match to TRBD1 (5 bases). Sequencing was done on a sample of central memory CD4+ T cells from blood. This clonotype was sampled from a young man in good health. The CDR3 nucleotides read TGTGCCAGCTGGATCGGGAGCCGGGGGGACACCATATATTTT. Encoded protein: CASWIGSRGDTIYF.